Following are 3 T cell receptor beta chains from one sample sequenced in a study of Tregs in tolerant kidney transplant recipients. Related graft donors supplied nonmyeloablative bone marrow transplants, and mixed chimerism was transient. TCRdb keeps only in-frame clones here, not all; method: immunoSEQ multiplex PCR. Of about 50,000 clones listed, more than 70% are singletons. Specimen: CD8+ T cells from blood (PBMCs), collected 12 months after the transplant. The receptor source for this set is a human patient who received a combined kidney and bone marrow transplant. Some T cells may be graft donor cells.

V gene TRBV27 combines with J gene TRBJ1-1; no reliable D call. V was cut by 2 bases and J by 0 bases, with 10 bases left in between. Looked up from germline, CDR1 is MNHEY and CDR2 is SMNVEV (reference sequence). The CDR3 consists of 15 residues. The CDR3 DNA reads TGTGCCAGCAGTTTAAGCCCCGTTCTGAACACTGAAGCTTTCTTT. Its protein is CASSLSPVLNTEAFF.

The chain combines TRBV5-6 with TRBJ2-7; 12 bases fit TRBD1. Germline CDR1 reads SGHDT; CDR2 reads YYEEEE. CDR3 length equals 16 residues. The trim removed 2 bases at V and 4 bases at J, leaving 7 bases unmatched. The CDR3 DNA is TGTGCCAGCAGCTTCCCGGGACAGGGGGCGAGATACGAGCAGTACTTC. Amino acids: CASSFPGQGARYEQYF.

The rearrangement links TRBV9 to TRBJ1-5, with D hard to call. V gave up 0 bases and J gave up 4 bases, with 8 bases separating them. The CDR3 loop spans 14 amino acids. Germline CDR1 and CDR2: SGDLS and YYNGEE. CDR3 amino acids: CASSVGQVNQPQHF. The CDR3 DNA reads TGTGCCAGCAGCGTAGGTCAGGTGAATCAGCCCCAGCATTTT.